This TCR beta chain was recovered during a study of CD8 T cells in ankylosing spondylitis. Findings and limits, study-wide: In ankylosing spondylitis blood, a motif of roughly eight highly homologous TCR beta variants appeared characteristic. Relatively scarce in peripheral blood, disease-linked clones were CD8+.

The TCR beta libraries were generated through quantitative 5'-RACE incorporating molecular barcodes. TCRdb used MiXCR to reprocess the 5' RACE reads, holding one entry per CDR3 protein. The sample shows around 250,000 distinct CDR3 sequences, over 15% of them seen only once. V lost 3 bases and J 2 bases, leaving 7 bases between the germline ends. This CDR3 spans 13 amino acids. CDR1 is SQVTM, CDR2 ANQGSEA, per germline. Many counts were recorded for this clonotype. Its antigen is still unknown. The sample comprised blood, either unsorted or a sorted T cell fraction (not recorded which). The TCR comes from a male donor with ankylosing spondylitis or in good health (not recorded which). The chain combines TRBV29-1 with TRBJ2-2; D gene unclear. The chain's CDR3 is CSVDSVNTGELFF. The DNA for the CDR3 is TGCAGCGTTGATTCGGTAAACACCGGGGAGCTGTTTTTT.